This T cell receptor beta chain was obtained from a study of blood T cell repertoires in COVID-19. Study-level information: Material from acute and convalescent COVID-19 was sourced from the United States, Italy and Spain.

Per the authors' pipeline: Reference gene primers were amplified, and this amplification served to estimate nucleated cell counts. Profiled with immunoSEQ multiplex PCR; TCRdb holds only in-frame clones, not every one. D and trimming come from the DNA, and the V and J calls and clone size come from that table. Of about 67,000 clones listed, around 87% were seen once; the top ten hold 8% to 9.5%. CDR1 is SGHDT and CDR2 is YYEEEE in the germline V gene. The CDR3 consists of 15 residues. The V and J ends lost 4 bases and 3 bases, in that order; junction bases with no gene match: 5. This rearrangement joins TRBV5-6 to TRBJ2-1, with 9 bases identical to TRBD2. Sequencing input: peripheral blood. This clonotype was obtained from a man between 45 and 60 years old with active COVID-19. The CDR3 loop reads CASSTGLAGYNEQFF. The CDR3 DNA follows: TGTGCCAGCAGCACGGGACTAGCAGGCTACAATGAGCAGTTCTTC.